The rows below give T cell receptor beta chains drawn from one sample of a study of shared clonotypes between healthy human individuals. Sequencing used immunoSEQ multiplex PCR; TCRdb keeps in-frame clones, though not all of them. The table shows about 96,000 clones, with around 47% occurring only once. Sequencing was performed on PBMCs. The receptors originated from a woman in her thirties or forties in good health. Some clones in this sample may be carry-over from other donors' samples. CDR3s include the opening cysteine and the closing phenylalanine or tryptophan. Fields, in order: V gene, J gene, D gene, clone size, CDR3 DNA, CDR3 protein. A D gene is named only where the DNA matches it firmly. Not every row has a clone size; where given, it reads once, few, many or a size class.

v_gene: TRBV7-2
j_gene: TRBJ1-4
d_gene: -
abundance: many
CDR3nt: TGTGCCAGCAGCTTTCTGCGCAATAATGAAAAACTGTTTTTT
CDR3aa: CASSFLRNNEKLFF

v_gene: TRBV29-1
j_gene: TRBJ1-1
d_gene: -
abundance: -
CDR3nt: TGCAGCGTCCGGCGAACGATGAACACTGAAGCTTTCTTT
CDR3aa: CSVRRTMNTEAFF

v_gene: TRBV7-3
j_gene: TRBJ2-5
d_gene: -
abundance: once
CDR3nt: TGTGCCAGCAACCCTCCAAGCGAGTCACGGACCCAGTACTTC
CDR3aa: CASNPPSESRTQYF

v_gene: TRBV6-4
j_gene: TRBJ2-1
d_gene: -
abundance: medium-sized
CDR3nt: TGTGCCAGCAGTGACGGCTACGAGGGGGATGAGCAGTTCTTC
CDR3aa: CASSDGYEGDEQFF

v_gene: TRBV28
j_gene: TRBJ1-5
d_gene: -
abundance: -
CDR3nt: TGTGCCAGCAGTTTATCCGGGCTAAATCAGCCCCAGCATTTT
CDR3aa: CASSLSGLNQPQHF

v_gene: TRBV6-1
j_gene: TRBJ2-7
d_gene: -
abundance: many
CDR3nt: TGTGCCAGCAGCGTCTCTACGGACTCATCCTACGAGCAGTACTTC
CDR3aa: CASSVSTDSSYEQYF

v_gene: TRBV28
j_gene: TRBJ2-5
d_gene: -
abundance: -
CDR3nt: TGTGCCAGCAGTTTAGAACAGGCAGAGACCCAGTACTTC
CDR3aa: CASSLEQAETQYF

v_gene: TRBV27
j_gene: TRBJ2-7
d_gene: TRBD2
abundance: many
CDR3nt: TGTGCCAGCAGAAACGCGGACTCCCTGGGACTAGCGGGAGGGTTGATCGAGTACTTC
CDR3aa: CASRNADSLGLAGGLIEYF

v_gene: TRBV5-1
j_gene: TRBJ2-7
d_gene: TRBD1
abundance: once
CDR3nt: TGCGCCAGCAGCTTGAATACAGGGGAAACCTACGAGCAGTATTTC
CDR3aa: CASSLNTGETYEQYF

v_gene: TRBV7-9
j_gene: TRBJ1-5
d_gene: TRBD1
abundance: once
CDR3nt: TGTGCCAGCAGCTTAGCGCCGAGACAGGGGGGGCAGCCCCAGCATTTT
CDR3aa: CASSLAPRQGGQPQHF

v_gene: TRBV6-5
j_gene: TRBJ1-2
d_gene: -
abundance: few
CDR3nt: TGTGCCAGCAGTTACCCCGGGACCGGTGGCTACACCTTC
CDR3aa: CASSYPGTGGYTF

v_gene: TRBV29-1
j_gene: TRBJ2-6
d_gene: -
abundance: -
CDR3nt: TGCAGCGTGACAGGCACCTCTGGGGCCAACGTCCTGACTTTC
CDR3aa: CSVTGTSGANVLTF

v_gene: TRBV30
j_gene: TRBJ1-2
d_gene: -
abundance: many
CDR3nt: TGTGCGTACCGGGACGGTAACTATGGCTACACCTTC
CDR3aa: CAYRDGNYGYTF

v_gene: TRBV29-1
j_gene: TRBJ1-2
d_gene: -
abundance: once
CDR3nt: TGCAGCGTTGAAGATTTAATAGACTATGGCTACACCTTC
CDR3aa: CSVEDLIDYGYTF

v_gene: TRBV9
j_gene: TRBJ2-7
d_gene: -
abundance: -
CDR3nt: TGTGCCAGCAGCGTAGGTCCCGTTGGGGGCTACGAGCAGTACTTC
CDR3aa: CASSVGPVGGYEQYF

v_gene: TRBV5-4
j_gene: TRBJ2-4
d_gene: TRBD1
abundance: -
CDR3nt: TGTGCCAGCAGCTTGGTCAACGACAGGGCCTTAGCCAAAAACATTCAGTACTTC
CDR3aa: CASSLVNDRALAKNIQYF

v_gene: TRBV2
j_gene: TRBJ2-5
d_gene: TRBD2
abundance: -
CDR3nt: TGTGCCAGCAGTGATAGTAGCGGGAGGGTTGAGACCCAGTACTTC
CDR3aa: CASSDSSGRVETQYF

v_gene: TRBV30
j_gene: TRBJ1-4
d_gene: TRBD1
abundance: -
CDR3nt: TGTGCCTGGAGCGGACAGGGGGCTAATGAAAAACTGTTTTTT
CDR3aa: CAWSGQGANEKLFF

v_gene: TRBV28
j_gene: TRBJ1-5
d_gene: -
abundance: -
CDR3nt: TGTGCCAGCATCTCCCTGGGGCAGCCCCAGCATTTT
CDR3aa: CASISLGQPQHF

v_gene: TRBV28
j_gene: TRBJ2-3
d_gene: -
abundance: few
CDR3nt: TGTGCCAGCAGTTTTGGAGGGCAGGGCACAGATACGCAGTATTTT
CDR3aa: CASSFGGQGTDTQYF

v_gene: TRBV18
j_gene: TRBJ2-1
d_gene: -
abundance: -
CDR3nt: TGTGCCAGCTCACCTCAACAGGACGATGAGCAGTTCTTC
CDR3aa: CASSPQQDDEQFF

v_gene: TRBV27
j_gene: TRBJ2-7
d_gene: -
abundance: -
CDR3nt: TGTGCCAGCAGCTGGGGACGGAGCTCCTACGAGCAGTACTTC
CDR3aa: CASSWGRSSYEQYF

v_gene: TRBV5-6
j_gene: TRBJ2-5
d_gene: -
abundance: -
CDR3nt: TGTGCCAGCAGGTGGGGGGTGGCCCAGGGCTACCCACAAGAGACCCAGTACTTC
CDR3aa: CASRWGVAQGYPQETQYF

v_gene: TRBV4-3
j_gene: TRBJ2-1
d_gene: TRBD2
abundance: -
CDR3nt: TGCGCCAGCAGCCAAGGGACGGTTAGCGGGGCAAGCAATGAGCAGTTCTTC
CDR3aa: CASSQGTVSGASNEQFF

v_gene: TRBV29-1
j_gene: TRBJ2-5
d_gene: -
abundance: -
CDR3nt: TGCAGCGGGGCAGGGTTTTCAGGTGTAGAGGCCCAGTACTTC
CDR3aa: CSGAGFSGVEAQYF

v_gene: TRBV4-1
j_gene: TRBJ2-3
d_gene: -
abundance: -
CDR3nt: TGCGCCAGCAGCCAACGTCGAACAGATACGCAGTATTTT
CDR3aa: CASSQRRTDTQYF

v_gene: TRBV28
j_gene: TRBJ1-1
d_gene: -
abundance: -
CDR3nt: TGTGCCAGCACCACCGCTAGCGACCAGTTAGCTTTCTTT
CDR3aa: CASTTASDQLAFF

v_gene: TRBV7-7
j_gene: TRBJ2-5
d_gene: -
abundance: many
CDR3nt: TGTGCTAGCAGCCCCGTTGGGGGAGAAGAGACCCAGTACTTC
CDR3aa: CASSPVGGEETQYF

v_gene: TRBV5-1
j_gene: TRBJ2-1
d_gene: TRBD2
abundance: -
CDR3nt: TGCGCCAGCAGCTTGGAGCGGGGAAGCTCCTACAATGAGCAGTTCTTC
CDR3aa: CASSLERGSSYNEQFF

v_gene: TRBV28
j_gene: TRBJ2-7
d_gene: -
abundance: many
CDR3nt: TGTGCCAGCAGAACCGGGACCACTTCCTACGAGCAGTACTTC
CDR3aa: CASRTGTTSYEQYF

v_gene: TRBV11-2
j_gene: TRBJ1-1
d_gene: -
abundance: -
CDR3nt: TGTGCCAGCAGCTTCACAGGGTTGAGAATGAACACTGAAGCTTTCTTT
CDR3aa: CASSFTGLRMNTEAFF

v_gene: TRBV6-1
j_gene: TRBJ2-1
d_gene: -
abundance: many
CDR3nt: TGTGCCAGCAGTGAAGGCGGGTATTACAATGAGCAGTTCTTC
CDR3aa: CASSEGGYYNEQFF

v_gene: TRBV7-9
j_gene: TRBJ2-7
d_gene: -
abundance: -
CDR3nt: TGTGCCAGCAGTAAGGACCTGTCCTACGAGCAGTACTTC
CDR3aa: CASSKDLSYEQYF

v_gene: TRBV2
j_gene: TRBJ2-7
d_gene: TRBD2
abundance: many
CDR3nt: TGTGCCAGCAGACTAGCGGGGACCTACGAGCAGTACTTC
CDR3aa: CASRLAGTYEQYF

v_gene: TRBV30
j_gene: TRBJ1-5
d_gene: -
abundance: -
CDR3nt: TGTGCCTGGAGGGCCGGGGGCCAGGTCAATCAGCCCCAGCATTTT
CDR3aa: CAWRAGGQVNQPQHF

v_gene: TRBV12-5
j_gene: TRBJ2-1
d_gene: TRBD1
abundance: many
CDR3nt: TGTGCTAGTGCCCTGGACAGGGCCAATGAGCAGTTCTTC
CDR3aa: CASALDRANEQFF

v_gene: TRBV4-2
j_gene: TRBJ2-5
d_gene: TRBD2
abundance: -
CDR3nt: TGTGCCAGCAGCCCCGGACTAGCGGGAGGTGAGACCCAGTACTTC
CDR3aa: CASSPGLAGGETQYF

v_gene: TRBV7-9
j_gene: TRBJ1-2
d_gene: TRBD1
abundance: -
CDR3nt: TGTGCCAGCAGCCGACAGGGGGCTGCGTCTGGCTACACCTTC
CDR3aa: CASSRQGAASGYTF

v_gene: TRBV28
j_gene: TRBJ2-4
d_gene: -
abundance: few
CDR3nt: TGTGCCAGCAGTTTTAGGAGCTGGTCCAAAAACATTCAGTACTTC
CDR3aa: CASSFRSWSKNIQYF

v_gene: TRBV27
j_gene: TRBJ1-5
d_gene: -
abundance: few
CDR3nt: TGTGCCAGCAGTTTACAATTCAATCAGCCCCAGCATTTT
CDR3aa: CASSLQFNQPQHF

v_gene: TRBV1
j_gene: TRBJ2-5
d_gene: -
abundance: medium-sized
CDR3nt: TGCACTCCTTCTAGCGGGAGCGGGAGAGAGACCCAGTACTTC
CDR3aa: CTPSSGSGRETQYF

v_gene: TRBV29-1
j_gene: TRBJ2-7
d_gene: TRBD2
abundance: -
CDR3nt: TGCAGCGTAGGGGCGCTAGCGGGTCCCGAGCAGTACTTC
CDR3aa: CSVGALAGPEQYF

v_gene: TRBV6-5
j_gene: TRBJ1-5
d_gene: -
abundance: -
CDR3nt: TGTGCCAGCAGTCGGGACGTCGGCAATCAGCCCCAGCATTTT
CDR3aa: CASSRDVGNQPQHF

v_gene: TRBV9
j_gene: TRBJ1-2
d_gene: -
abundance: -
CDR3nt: TGTGCCAGCAGCGTAGCGGCGGGGGGTCGGAATTACTATGGCTACACCTTC
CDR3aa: CASSVAAGGRNYYGYTF

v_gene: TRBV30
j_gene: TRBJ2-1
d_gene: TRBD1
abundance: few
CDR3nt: TGTGCCTGTATGGGGGACAGGCAGCAAAATGAGCAGTTCTTC
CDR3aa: CACMGDRQQNEQFF

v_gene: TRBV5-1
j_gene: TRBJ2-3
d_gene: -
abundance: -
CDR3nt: TGCGCCAGCAGCTTGGCGACGGAGGATACGCAGTATTTT
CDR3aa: CASSLATEDTQYF

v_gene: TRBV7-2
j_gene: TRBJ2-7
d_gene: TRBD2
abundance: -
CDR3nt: TGTGCCAGCAGCTCCCATGGTTCGTCGGGAGGCGAGCAGTACTTC
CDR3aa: CASSSHGSSGGEQYF

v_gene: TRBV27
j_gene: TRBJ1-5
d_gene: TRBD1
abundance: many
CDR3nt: TGTGCCAGTAACAGGGGTGGAAGCAATCAGCCCCAGCATTTT
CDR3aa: CASNRGGSNQPQHF

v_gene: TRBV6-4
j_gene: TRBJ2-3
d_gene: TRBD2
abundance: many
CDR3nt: TGTGCCAGCGGGGCGGGAGGCTCCACAGATACGCAGTATTTT
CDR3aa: CASGAGGSTDTQYF

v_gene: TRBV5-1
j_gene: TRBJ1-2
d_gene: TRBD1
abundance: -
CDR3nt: TGCGCCAGCAGCGCCGGACAGGGGAGTTTCTATGGCTACACCTTC
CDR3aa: CASSAGQGSFYGYTF

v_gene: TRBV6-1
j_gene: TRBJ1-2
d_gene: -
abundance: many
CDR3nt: TGTGCCATCAGTTCGGACAGAAACTATGGCTACACCTTC
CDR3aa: CAISSDRNYGYTF

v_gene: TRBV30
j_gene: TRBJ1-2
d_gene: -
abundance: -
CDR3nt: TGTGCCTGGAGTGTGGCGCAGGCGGGCTACACCTTC
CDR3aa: CAWSVAQAGYTF

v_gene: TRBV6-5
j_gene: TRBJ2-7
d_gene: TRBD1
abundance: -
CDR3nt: TGTGCCAGCAGTAGGACAGGGTCCTACGAGCAGTACTTC
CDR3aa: CASSRTGSYEQYF

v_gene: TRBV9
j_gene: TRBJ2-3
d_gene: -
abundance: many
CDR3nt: TGTGCCAGCAGCGTAACGGGTCGTGCAGATACGCAGTATTTT
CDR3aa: CASSVTGRADTQYF

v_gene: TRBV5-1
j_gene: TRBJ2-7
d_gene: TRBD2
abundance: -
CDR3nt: TGCGCCAGCAGGACGGGACTAGCGGTCCCCTACGAGCAGTACTTC
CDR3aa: CASRTGLAVPYEQYF